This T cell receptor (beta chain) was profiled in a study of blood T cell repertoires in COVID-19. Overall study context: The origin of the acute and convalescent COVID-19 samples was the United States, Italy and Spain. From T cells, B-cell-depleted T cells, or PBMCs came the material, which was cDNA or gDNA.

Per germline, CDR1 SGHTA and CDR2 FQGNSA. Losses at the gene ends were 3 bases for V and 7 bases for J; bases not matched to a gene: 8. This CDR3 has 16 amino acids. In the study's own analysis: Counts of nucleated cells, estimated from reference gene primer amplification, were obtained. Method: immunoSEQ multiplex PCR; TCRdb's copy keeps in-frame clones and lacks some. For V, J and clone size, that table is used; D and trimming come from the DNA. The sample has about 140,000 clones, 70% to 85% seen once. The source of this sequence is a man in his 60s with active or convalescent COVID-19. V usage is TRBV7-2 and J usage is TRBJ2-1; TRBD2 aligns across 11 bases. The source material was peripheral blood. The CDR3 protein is CASSFLAGGPWNEQFF. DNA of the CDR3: TGTGCCAGCAGCTTCTTAGCGGGAGGGCCGTGGAATGAGCAGTTCTTC.